These 19 T cell receptor beta chains were sequenced from one sample in a study of PD-1 blockade in classical Hodgkin lymphoma. No patient escaped relapse after autologous stem cell transplantation, and brentuximab vedotin exposure varied. TCRdb's copy holds only in-frame clones and misses some; the assay was immunoSEQ multiplex PCR. This table has about 41,000 clones, over 70% appearing once. Sequenced here: peripheral blood mononuclear cells (PBMCs), sampled at baseline. These receptors were taken from a human donor with classical Hodgkin lymphoma.

J is TRBJ2-7 and V is TRBV7-9; D not resolved. V was cut by 0 bases and J by 9 bases, with 18 bases left in between. Germline V gene sequence: CDR1 SEHNR, CDR2 FQNEAQ (reference sequence). This CDR3 is built from 15 residues. Here the CDR3 reads CASSLAPPVPSRQYF. CDR3 DNA sequence: TGTGCCAGCAGCTTAGCTCCCCCGGTCCCATCCAGGCAGTACTTC.

This clone was counted between two and nine times. The rearrangement links TRBV29-1 to TRBJ2-1, with TRBD2 matching over 12 bases. Germline CDR1 SQVTM, CDR2 ANQGSEA. The CDR3 runs to 13 residues. V lost 7 bases, J lost 8 bases, and 6 bases stayed unmatched. CDR3 coding DNA: TGCAGCGGAGGGAGACTAGCGGGAGATGAGCAGTTCTTC. Protein sequence: CSGGRLAGDEQFF.

The genes are TRBV2 and TRBJ1-2, with TRBD1 identical over 11 bases. CDR3 length: 13 amino acids. Per the germline V gene, CDR1 is SNHLY and CDR2 is FYNNEI. With 10 bases clipped from V and 8 bases from J, the junction kept 9 bases outside the gene matches. The CDR3 here is CANKDRGPVGYTF. Written as DNA, the CDR3 is TGTGCCAACAAGGACAGGGGGCCTGTCGGCTACACCTTC. Variable domain in full (rest from reference TRBV2 and TRBJ1-2): EPEVTQTPSHQVTQMGQEVILRCVPISNHLYFYWYRQILGQKVEFLVSFYNNEISEKSEIFDDQFSVERPDGSNFTLKIRSTKLEDSAMYFCANKDRGPVGYTFGSGTRLTVV.

Only a few counts were recorded for this clone. V usage is TRBV7-2 and J usage is TRBJ2-3, with D possibly TRBD2 on 5 matching bases. The CDR3 is 13 amino acids. The germline V and J ends were trimmed by 6 bases and 6 bases, with 13 bases remaining between them. Per germline, CDR1 SGHTA and CDR2 FQGNSA. CDR3 DNA sequence: TGTGCCAGCAGTTACCAACCTAGCGATACGCAGTATTTT. Protein product: CASSYQPSDTQYF.

The chain has TRBV7-3 and TRBJ2-7, with 7 bases fitting TRBD1. Germline CDR1 SGHTA, CDR2 FQGTGA. The CDR3 is made up of 14 amino acids. V gave up 5 bases and J gave up 4 bases; unmatched junction bases: 8. In nucleotides, the CDR3 is TGTGCCAGCAGCCCCAAGACAGGGAATTACGAGCAGTACTTC. Translating it yields CASSPKTGNYEQYF.

The chain combines TRBV25-1 with TRBJ1-2; 8 bases match TRBD1. With V trimmed by 2 bases and J by 8 bases, 7 bases remained unmatched. Per the germline V gene, CDR1 is MGHDK and CDR2 is SYGVNS. The CDR3 runs 14 residues. The CDR3 protein is CASSEGDRRRGYTF. The CDR3 bases are TGTGCCAGCAGTGAAGGGGACAGGCGACGGGGCTACACCTTC.

Notes on this clone: Since a much larger clone is just one base distant, this may be a read error. Within the sample, other DNA sequences also encode this same CDR3. The rearrangement joins TRBV18 to TRBJ1-1; D call uncertain. The CDR3 contains 14 residues. The germline gives CDR1 KGHSH, CDR2 LQKENI. The CDR3 bases are TGTGCCAGCTCACCGTTCGGACTGAACACTGAAGCTTTTTTT. Translated: CASSPFGLNTEAFF.

On this clone: This same CDR3 is encoded by further DNA sequences in the sample. The J gene is TRBJ2-7, the V gene TRBV28; D unclear. CDR1 and CDR2 (germline): MDHEN, SYDVKM. The CDR3 runs 12 residues. V was shortened by 6 bases and J by 2 bases, with 8 bases between the two germline ends. The CDR3 spells CASSPTPYEQYF. In DNA form, the CDR3 reads TGTGCCAGCAGCCCCACCCCCTACGAGCAGTACTTC. Full variable domain (rest looked up from reference TRBV28 and TRBJ2-7): DVKVTQSSRYLVKRTGEKVFLECVQDMDHENMFWYRQDPGLGLRLIYFSYDVKMKEKGDIPEGYSVSREKKERFSLILESASTNQTSMYLCASSPTPYEQYFGPGTRLTVT.

The chain carries TRBV28 and TRBJ2-1; TRBD1 is a possible D gene (6 bases). Trimming shortened V by 6 bases and J by 9 bases, and 18 bases separated the two germline ends. Germline assignment: CDR1 MDHEN and CDR2 SYDVKM. This CDR3 is 14 amino acids long. The CDR3 DNA sequence: TGTGCCAGCAGACCAGAGTACAGGGTAGGTGAGCAGTTCTTC. Residues: CASRPEYRVGEQFF.

V usage is TRBV5-8 and J usage is TRBJ2-5; 10 bases line up with TRBD1. This CDR3 is built from 15 residues. V was clipped by 4 bases and J by 5 bases; unmatched bases: 8. Germline CDR1 reads SGHTS; CDR2 reads YDEGEE. CDR3 residues: CASSRGTGVGETQYF. Written as DNA, the CDR3 is TGTGCCAGCAGCCGAGGGACAGGGGTGGGGGAGACCCAGTACTTC.

A few counts support this clone. CDR3 amino acids: CASSMGQASNQPQHF. The CDR3 DNA is TGTGCCAGTAGTATGGGACAGGCTAGCAATCAGCCCCAGCATTTT. V usage is TRBV19 and J usage is TRBJ1-5, with TRBD1 identical over 8 bases. Germline assignment: CDR1 LNHDA and CDR2 SQIVND (reference sequence). The CDR3 contains 15 residues. With V trimmed by 3 bases and J by 0 bases, 1 base remained unmatched.

This chain joins TRBV11-2 and TRBJ2-7; D not certain. V dropped 5 bases and J dropped 3 bases, with 5 bases sitting between them. The CDR3 totals 11 residues. Germline loops: CDR1 SGHAT, CDR2 FQNNGV. The chain's CDR3 is CASSPNYEQYF. CDR3 bases: TGTGCCAGCAGCCCGAACTACGAGCAGTACTTC.

This clone was observed once. The rearrangement joins TRBV6-6 to TRBJ1-2; D perhaps matches TRBD1 (6 bases). The CDR3 is 14 amino acids. CDR1 is MNHNY and CDR2 is SVGAGI in the germline V gene (reference sequence). The V end was cut by 3 bases, the J end by 7 bases, with 15 bases between. The CDR3 is CASSYGTGRGGYTF. CDR3 sequence (DNA): TGTGCCAGCAGTTATGGCACAGGGAGGGGTGGCTACACCTTC.

This chain uses TRBV30 with TRBJ1-5; D possibly corresponds to TRBD1 (6 bases). The CDR3 runs to 14 residues. Germline V CDR1 and CDR2: GTSNPN, SVGIG (reference sequence). V was shortened by 1 base and J by 4 bases, with 11 bases between the two germline ends. CDR3 protein: CAWSGGGGNQPQHF. The DNA of the CDR3 is TGTGCCTGGAGTGGAGGGGGAGGGAATCAGCCCCAGCATTTT.

The genes are TRBV6-6 and TRBJ2-7; D may match TRBD1 or TRBD2 (5 bases each). The CDR3 covers 13 residues. Germline assignment: CDR1 MNHNY and CDR2 SVGAGI (reference sequence). Trimming pared 4 bases from V and 0 bases from J, leaving 7 bases between. For the CDR3, the DNA is TGTGCCAGCAGTTGGGACCTCTCCTACGAGCAGTACTTC. Translation: CASSWDLSYEQYF.

This clone came up a few times. The V gene is TRBV18, the J gene TRBJ1-5; 7 bases align to TRBD1. After removal of 5 bases from V and 5 bases from J, the junction contained 3 bases not matched to a gene. This CDR3 spans 13 amino acids. The germline V gene has CDR1 KGHSH and CDR2 LQKENI. The CDR3 coding sequence is TGTGCCAGCTCAGGACAGGTGGATCAGCCCCAGCATTTT. This gives the protein CASSGQVDQPQHF. Full variable domain (outside the CDR3, taken from reference TRBV18 and TRBJ1-5): NAGVMQNPRHLVRRRGQEARLRCSPMKGHSHVYWYRQLPEEGLKFMVYLQKENIIDESGMPKERFSAEFPKEGPSILRIQQVVRGDSAAYFCASSGQVDQPQHFGDGTRLSIL.

The V and J genes are TRBV18 and TRBJ1-3, with TRBD1 as a possible D gene (5 bases). With 2 bases removed from V and 1 base from J, the gap between germline ends came to 18 bases. The CDR3 runs to 18 residues. Germline values: CDR1 KGHSH, CDR2 LQKENI. The CDR3 protein is CASSPIRSGAVSGNTIYF. In DNA, the CDR3 is TGTGCCAGCTCACCAATCCGATCCGGGGCGGTATCTGGAAACACCATATATTTT.

Only a few counts were recorded for this clone. The chain combines TRBV28 with TRBJ1-2, with 8 bases fitting TRBD1. Germline CDR1 and CDR2: MDHEN and SYDVKM. The V segment lost 5 bases and the J segment 1 base; nucleotides outside the gene matches: 3. The CDR3 sequence is 14 residues long. CDR3 bases: TGTGCCAGCAGTCCGGACAGGGTTAACTATGGCTACACCTTC. Translating gives CASSPDRVNYGYTF.

The chain is built from TRBV29-1 and TRBJ2-1, with D possibly being TRBD1 or TRBD2 (6 bases each). The germline V gene has CDR1 SQVTM and CDR2 ANQGSEA. The CDR3 spans 15 residues. The V and J ends lost 7 bases and 6 bases respectively, with 22 bases between them. The CDR3 spells CSGTTGARIGNEQFF. The CDR3 bases are TGCAGCGGCACGACGGGGGCTCGGATAGGCAATGAGCAGTTCTTC.